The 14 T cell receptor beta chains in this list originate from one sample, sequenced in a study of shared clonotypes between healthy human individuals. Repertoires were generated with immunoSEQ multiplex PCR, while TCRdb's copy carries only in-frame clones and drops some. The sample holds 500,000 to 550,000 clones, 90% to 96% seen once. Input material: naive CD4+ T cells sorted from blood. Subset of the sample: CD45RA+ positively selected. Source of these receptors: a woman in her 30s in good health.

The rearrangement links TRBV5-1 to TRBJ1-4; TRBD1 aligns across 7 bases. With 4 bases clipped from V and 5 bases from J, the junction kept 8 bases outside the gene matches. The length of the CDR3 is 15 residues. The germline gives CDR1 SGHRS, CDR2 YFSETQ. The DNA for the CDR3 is TGCGCCAGCAGCCCACTGACAGGGAGGAATGAAAAACTGTTTTTT. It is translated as CASSPLTGRNEKLFF.

The CDR3 is CASGRGTNEQFF. Written as DNA, the CDR3 is TGTGCCAGTGGCAGGGGGACCAATGAGCAGTTCTTC. This chain links TRBV2 with TRBJ2-1, with 7 positions matching TRBD1. Germline-derived CDR1 and CDR2 are SNHLY and FYNNEI. V was clipped by 9 bases and J by 6 bases; unmatched bases: 5. The CDR3 contains 12 residues.

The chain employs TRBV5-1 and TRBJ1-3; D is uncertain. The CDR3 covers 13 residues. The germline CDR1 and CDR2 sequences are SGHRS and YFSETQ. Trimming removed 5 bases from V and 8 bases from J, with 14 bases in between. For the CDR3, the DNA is TGCGCCAGCAGTCTTCGGGCGCAGGACACCATATATTTT. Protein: CASSLRAQDTIYF.

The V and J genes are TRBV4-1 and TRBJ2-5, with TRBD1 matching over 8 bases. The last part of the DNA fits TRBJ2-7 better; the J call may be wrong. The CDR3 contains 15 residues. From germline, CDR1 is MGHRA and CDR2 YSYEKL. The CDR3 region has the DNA TGCGCCAGCAGCCGATCCCGGGACAGGCCCTACGAGCAGTACTTC. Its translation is CASSRSRDRPYEQYF.

The CDR3: CASSQDGGAGNTIYF. In DNA form, the CDR3 reads TGTGCCAGCAGCCAAGATGGCGGGGCTGGAAACACCATATATTTT. J is TRBJ1-3 and V is TRBV14; no clear D gene. Germline V gene data show CDR1 as SGHDN and CDR2 as FVKESK. The ends were cut back, 0 bases at V and 2 bases at J, with 8 bases in the middle. CDR3 size: 15 residues. Drawing the rest from reference TRBV14 and TRBJ1-3, the complete variable domain is EAGVTQFPSHSVIEKGQTVTLRCDPISGHDNLYWYRRVMGKEIKFLLHFVKESKQDESGMPNNRFLAERTGGTYSTLKVQPAELEDSGVYFCASSQDGGAGNTIYFGEGSWLTVV.

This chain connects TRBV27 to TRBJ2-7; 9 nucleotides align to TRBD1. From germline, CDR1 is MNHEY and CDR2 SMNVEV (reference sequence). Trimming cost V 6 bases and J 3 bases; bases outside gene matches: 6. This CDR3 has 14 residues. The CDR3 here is CASSRTGVRYEQYF. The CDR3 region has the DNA TGTGCCAGCAGCAGGACAGGGGTTCGCTACGAGCAGTACTTC.

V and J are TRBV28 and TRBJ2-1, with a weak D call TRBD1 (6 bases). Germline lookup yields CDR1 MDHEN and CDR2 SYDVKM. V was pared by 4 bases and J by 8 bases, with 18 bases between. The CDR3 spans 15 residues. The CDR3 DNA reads TGTGCCAGCAGTTCCCCCCGGGACATTTCGGATGAGCAGTTCTTC. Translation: CASSSPRDISDEQFF.

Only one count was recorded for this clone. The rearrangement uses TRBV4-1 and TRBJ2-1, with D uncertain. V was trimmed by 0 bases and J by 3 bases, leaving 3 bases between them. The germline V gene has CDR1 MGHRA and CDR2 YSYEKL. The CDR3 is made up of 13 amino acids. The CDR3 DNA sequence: TGCGCCAGCAGCCAAGATCACTACAATGAGCAGTTCTTC. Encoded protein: CASSQDHYNEQFF.

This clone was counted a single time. The CDR3 DNA reads TGTGCCAGCAGCCCCGGGACAGCCAATGAGCAGTTCTTC. Translated, it gives CASSPGTANEQFF. This chain links TRBV7-2 with TRBJ2-1, with TRBD1 identical over 7 bases. Germline loops: CDR1 SGHTA, CDR2 FQGNSA. This CDR3 spans 13 amino acids. Trimming removed 5 bases from V and 6 bases from J; junction bases left unmatched: 4.

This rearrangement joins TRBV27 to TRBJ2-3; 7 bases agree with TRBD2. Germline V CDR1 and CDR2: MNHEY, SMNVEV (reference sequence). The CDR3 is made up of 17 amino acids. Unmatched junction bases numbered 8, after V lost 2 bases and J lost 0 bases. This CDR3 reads CASSLPGGAPSTDTQYF. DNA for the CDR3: TGTGCCAGCAGTTTACCGGGAGGAGCACCTAGCACAGATACGCAGTATTTT.

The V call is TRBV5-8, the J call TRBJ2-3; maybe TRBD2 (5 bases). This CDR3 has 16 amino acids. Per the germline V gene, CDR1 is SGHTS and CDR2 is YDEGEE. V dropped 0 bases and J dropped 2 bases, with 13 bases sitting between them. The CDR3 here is CASSLGLGGDTDTQYF. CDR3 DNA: TGTGCCAGCAGCTTGGGTTTAGGAGGTGACACAGATACGCAGTATTTT.

CDR3 in amino acids: CASRKRAGQTATEAFF. CDR3 bases: TGTGCCAGCAGGAAAAGAGCGGGACAGACGGCCACTGAAGCTTTCTTT. The V gene is TRBV7-6, the J gene TRBJ1-1; 7 bases are shared with TRBD1. The CDR3 runs 16 residues. J lost 4 bases, V lost 6 bases, and 14 bases had no gene match. Germline V gives CDR1 SGHVS, CDR2 FNYEAQ.

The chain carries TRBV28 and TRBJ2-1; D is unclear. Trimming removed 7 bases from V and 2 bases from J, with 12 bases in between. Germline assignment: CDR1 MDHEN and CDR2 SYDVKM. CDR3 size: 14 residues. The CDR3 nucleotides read TGTGCCAGCAACGGTCCGAATACCTACAATGAGCAGTTCTTC. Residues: CASNGPNTYNEQFF.

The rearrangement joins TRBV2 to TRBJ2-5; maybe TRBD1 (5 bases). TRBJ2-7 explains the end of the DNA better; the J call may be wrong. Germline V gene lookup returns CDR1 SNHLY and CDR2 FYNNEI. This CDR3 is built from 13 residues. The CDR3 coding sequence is TGTGCCAGCAGATCGGGTACAGGTTACGAGCAGTACTTC. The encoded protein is CASRSGTGYEQYF.